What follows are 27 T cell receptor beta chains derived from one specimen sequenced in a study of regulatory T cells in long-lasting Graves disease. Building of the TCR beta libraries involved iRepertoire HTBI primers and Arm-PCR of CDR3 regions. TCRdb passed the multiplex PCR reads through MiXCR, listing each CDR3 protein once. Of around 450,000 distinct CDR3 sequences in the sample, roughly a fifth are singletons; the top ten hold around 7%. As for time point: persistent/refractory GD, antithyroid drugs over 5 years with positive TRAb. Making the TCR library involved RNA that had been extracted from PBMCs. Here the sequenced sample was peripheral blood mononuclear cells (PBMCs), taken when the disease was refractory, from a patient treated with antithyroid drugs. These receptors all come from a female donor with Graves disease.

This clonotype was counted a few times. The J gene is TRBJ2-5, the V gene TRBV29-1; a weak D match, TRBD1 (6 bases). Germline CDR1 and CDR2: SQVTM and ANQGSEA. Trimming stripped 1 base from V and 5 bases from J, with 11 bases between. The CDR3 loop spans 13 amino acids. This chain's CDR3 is CSVEVGGWETQYF. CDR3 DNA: TGCAGCGTTGAAGTAGGGGGTTGGGAGACCCAGTACTTC.

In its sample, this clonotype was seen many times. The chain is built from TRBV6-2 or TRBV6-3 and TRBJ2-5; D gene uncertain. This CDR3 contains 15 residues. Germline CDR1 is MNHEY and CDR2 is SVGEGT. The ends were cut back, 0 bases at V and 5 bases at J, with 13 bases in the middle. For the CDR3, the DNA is TGTGCCAGCAGTTACTCCTGGACCGGCCGGGAGACCCAGTACTTC. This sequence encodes CASSYSWTGRETQYF.

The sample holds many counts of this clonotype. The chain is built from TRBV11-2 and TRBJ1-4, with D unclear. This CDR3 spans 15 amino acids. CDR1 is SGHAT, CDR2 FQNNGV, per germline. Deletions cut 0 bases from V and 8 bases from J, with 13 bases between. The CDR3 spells CASSLDAGWEEKLFF. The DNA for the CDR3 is TGTGCCAGCAGCTTAGATGCGGGGTGGGAGGAAAAACTGTTTTTT.

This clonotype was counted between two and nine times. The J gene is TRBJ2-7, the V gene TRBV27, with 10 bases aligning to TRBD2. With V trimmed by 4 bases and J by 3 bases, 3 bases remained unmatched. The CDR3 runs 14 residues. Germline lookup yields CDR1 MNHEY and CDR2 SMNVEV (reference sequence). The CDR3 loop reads CASSWLAGDYEQYF. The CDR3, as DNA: TGTGCCAGCAGTTGGCTAGCGGGGGACTACGAGCAGTACTTC.

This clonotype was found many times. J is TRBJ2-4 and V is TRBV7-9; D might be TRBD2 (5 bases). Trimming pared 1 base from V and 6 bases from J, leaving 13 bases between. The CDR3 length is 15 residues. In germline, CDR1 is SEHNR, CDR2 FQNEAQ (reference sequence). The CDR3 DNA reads TGTGCCAGCAGCTTAGGAGCGGCAACACTAAACATTCAGTACTTC. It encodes CASSLGAATLNIQYF.

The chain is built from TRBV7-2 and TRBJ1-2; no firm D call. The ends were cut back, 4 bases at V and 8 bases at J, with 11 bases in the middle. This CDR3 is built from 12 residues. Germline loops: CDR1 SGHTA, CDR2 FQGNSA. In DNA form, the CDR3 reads TGTGCCAGCAGCTGGAAAGGGTACGGCTACACCTTC. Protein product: CASSWKGYGYTF.

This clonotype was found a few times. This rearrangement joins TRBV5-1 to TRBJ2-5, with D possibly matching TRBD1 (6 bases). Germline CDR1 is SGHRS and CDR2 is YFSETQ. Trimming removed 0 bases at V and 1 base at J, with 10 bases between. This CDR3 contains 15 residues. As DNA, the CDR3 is TGCGCCAGCAGCTTGGTATCGGACAGCCAAGAGACCCAGTACTTC. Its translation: CASSLVSDSQETQYF.

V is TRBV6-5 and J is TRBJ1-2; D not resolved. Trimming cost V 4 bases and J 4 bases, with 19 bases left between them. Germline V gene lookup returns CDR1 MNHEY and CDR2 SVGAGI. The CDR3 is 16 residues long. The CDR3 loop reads CASSSHPPLSSYGYTF. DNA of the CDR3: TGTGCCAGCAGTTCTCACCCGCCCCTGAGCAGCTATGGCTACACCTTC.

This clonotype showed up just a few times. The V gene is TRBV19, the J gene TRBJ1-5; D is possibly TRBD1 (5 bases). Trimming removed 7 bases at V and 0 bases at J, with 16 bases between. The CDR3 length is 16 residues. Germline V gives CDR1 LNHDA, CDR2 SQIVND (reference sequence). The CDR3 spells CASTQGGGYSNQPQHF. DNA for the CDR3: TGTGCCAGTACCCAGGGTGGCGGGTATAGCAATCAGCCCCAGCATTTT.

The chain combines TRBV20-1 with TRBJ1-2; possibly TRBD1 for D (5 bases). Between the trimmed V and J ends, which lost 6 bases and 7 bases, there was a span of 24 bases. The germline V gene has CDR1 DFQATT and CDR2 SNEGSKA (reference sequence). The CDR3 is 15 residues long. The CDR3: CSAPRGAGLLGGYTF. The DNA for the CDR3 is TGCAGTGCCCCGAGAGGGGCGGGACTTTTGGGTGGCTACACCTTC.

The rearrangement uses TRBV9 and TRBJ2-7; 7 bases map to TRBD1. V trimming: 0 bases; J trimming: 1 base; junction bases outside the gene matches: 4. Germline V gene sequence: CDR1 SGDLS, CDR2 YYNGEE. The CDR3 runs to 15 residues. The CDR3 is CASSVAPGQSYEQYF. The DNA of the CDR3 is TGTGCCAGCAGCGTAGCCCCGGGACAGTCCTACGAGCAGTACTTC.

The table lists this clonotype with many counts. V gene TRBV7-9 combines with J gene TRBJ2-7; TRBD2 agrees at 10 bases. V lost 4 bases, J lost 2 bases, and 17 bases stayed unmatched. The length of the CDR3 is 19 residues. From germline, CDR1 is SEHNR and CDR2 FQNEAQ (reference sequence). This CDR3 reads CASSSPTLYIAGGAYEQYF. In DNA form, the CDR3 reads TGTGCCAGCAGCTCCCCTACTTTATATATAGCGGGAGGAGCCTACGAGCAGTACTTC.

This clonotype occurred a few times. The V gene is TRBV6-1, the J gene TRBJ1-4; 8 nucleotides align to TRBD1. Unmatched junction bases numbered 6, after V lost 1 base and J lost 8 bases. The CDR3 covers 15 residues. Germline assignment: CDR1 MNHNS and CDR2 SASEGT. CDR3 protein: CASSEGGQGGEKLFF. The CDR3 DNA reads TGTGCCAGCAGTGAAGGAGGACAGGGCGGGGAAAAACTGTTTTTT.

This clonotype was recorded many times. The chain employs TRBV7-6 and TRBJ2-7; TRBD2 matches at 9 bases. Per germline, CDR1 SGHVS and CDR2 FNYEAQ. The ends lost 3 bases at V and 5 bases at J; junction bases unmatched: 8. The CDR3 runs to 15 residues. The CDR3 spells CASSFPAGGLDEQYF. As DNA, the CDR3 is TGTGCCAGCAGCTTCCCCGCGGGAGGGCTTGACGAGCAGTACTTC.

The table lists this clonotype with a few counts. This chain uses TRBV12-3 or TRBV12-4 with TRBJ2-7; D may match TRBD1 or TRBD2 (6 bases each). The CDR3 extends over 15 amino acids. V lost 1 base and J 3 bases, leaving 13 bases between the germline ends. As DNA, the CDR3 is TGTGCCAGCAGTTTAGGTTGGGGGGCTGGCTACGAGCAGTACTTC. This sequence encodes CASSLGWGAGYEQYF.

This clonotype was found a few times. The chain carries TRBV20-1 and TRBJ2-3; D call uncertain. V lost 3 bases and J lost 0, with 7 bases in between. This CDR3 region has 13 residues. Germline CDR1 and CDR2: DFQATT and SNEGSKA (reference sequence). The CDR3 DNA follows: TGCAGTGCTAGGCAGATTAGCACAGATACGCAGTATTTT. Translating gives CSARQISTDTQYF.

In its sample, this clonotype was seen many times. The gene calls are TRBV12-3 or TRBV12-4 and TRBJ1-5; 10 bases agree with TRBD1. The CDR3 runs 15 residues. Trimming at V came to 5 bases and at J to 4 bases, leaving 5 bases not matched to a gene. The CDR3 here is CASSGPGQGNQPQHF. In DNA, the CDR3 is TGTGCCAGCAGTGGACCGGGACAGGGGAATCAGCCCCAGCATTTT.

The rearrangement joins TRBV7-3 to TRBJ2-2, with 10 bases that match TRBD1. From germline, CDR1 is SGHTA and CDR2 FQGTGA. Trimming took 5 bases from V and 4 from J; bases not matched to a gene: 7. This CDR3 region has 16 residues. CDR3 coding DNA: TGTGCCAGCAGCACAGACAGGGGGCGCGGCACCGGGGAGCTGTTTTTT. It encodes CASSTDRGRGTGELFF.

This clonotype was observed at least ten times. The CDR3 protein is CASRNIGQGRGAYGYTF. The CDR3 nucleotides are TGTGCCAGCAGAAATATAGGACAGGGTAGGGGGGCCTATGGCTACACCTTC. The chain couples TRBV6-1 to TRBJ1-2, with TRBD1 identical over 8 bases. Trimming took 6 bases from V and 4 from J; bases not matched to a gene: 16. The CDR3 is 17 amino acids. Looked up from germline, CDR1 is MNHNS and CDR2 is SASEGT.

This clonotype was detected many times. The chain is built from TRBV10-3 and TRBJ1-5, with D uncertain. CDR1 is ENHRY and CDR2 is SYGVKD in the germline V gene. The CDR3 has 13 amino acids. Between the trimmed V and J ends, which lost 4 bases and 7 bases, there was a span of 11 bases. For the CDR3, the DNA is TGTGCCATCAGTGTTGAGGGTCGACAGCCCCAGCATTTT. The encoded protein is CAISVEGRQPQHF.

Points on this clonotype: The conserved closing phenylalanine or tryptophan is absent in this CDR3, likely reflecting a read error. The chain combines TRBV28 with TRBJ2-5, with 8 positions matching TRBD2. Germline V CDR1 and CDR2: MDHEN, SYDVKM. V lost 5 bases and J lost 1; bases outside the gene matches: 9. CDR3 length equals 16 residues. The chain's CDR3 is CASSRPGSGVQETQYL. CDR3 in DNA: TGTGCCAGCAGTCGCCCTGGTAGCGGGGTCCAAGAGACCCAGTACCTC.

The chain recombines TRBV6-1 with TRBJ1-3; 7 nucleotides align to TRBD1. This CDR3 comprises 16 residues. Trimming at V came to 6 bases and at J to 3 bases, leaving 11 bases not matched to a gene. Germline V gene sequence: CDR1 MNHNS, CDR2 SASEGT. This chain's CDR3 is CASSPGAGGGGNTIYF. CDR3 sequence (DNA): TGTGCCAGCAGCCCCGGGGCAGGGGGAGGTGGAAACACCATATATTTT.

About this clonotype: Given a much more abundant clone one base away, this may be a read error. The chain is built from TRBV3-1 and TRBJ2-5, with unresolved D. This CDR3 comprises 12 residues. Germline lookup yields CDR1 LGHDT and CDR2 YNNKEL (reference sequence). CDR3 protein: CASSQKPETQHF. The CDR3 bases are TGTGCCAGCAGCCAAAAGCCTGAGACCCAGCACTTC.

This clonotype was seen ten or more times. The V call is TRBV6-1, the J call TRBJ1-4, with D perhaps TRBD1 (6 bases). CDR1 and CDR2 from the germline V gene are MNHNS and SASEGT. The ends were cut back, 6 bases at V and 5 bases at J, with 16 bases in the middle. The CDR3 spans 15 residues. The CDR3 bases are TGTGCCAGCAGGTTACAGGGATCCGAAAATGAAAAACTGTTTTTT. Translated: CASRLQGSENEKLFF.

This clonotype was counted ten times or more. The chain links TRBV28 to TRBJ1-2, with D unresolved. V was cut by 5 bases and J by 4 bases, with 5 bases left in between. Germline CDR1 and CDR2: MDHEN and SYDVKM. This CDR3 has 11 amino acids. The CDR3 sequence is CASSPSYGYTF. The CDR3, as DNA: TGTGCCAGCAGTCCGTCCTATGGCTACACCTTC.

The CDR3 bases are TGTGCCAGCAGCCGGACATTGGAAGAGACCCAGTACTTC. Amino acids: CASSRTLEETQYF. This sequence joins TRBV9 and TRBJ2-5; D is perhaps TRBD1 (5 bases). Germline V CDR1 and CDR2: SGDLS, YYNGEE. CDR3 length: 13 amino acids. V was clipped by 4 bases and J by 3 bases, with 10 bases between them. The entire variable domain, with the rest obtained from reference TRBV9 and TRBJ2-5, is as follows: DSGVTQTPKHLITATGQRVTLRCSPRSGDLSVYWYQQSLDQGLQFLIQYYNGEERAKGNILERFSAQQFPDLHSELNLSSLELGDSALYFCASSRTLEETQYFGPGTRLLVL.

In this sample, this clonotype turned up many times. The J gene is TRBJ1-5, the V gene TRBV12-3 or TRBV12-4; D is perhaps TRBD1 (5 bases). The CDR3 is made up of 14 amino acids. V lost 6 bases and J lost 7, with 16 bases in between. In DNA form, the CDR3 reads TGTGCCAGCAGCCCCTGGGGGATTGGACAGCCCCAGCATTTT. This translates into CASSPWGIGQPQHF.